Listed below are T cell receptor beta chains from one sample, sequenced in a study of tumor-infiltrating lymphocytes in primary liver carcinoma. TCRdb re-called the multiplex PCR reads through MiXCR, storing one row per CDR3 protein. This table holds 55,000 to 65,000 distinct CDR3 sequences, less than 85% found once. Sequencing used liver tumor tissue from sampling region 2. These receptors were obtained from a man in his forties or fifties with primary liver carcinoma and hepatitis B virus infection. CDR3s leave out the opening cysteine and the closing phenylalanine or tryptophan.

v_gene	CDR3aa
TRBV11-2	ASSFPRLAGEPYSEQF
TRBV7-6	ASSSGRQGFAANVLT
TRBV2	ARSVQGREQY
TRBV11-2	VSSLEVGGNQPQH
TRBV29-1	SVEWVARSNTGELF
TRBV12-3/TRBV12-4	ARTDGVNYGYT
TRBV5-1	ASSWGTVNTGELF
TRBV6-1	ASTETGALSGTNVLT
TRBV6-5	ASSYSTSSPYNEQF
TRBV10-3	AITKYEGDRPQH
TRBV6-1	ASIVIDRCYQPQH
TRBV29-1	SVEEMTGGKETQY
TRBV12-3/TRBV12-4	VSSMGTCGSYEQY
TRBV6-6	ASSLEGRQF
TRBV14	ASRPPIIAGGRYNEQF
TRBV29-1	SVWDSGQDYGYT
TRBV6-1	ASSPTSGRLDTQY
TRBV11-2	VSSLALEETQY
TRBV6-1	ATQRGFTGELF
TRBV6-2/TRBV6-3	TSNQGTGNTEAF
TRBV5-1	ASSSLAGGPNEQF
TRBV5-8	ATSSDLNTRELC
TRBV6-1	ASSEAPDDYEQY
TRBV11-3	ASSPTGQSSSNSGYT
TRBV15	ATSRPPKGTANSPLH
TRBV7-8	AILGSKGSKGIQY
TRBV12-3/TRBV12-4	ASSLGGQPQH
TRBV5-4	VSIRQTGRSTDTQY
TRBV7-3	ASSLTGTSANEQF
TRBV29-1	SVRFGQSIYGYI
TRBV4-3	ESSQDLGTPYEQY
TRBV4-2	ASSQVAFLAGATDTQY
TRBV5-6	TSSAHGRGIYGYT
TRBV10-3	AISPDVAQETQY
TRBV6-6	TSIQIDTEAF
TRBV5-1	ASSLDRGSGRFFPEQY
TRBV6-6	ASSYGTSGRYVQY
TRBV7-7	ASSSRTSGGNEQF
TRBV6-5	ASSYRYPSGISSYEQY
TRBV7-2	ASTLEGLRAF
TRBV5-1	ASSDPRGPRDTQY
TRBV4-2	VSSQVGRSSFGEQY
TRBV4-1	ASSPPGTGGPNTDTQY
TRBV6-5	ASSYSKEQPQH
TRBV5-6	ASRWSTGPQY
TRBV5-4	ASSPDLSYSEQY
TRBV5-1	ASRPQRGTNEKLF
TRBV7-9	ASSSPGTSGVYQEAQY
TRBV29-1	SIIRAGVTETF
TRBV5-1	ASSLTAGCRYNEQF
TRBV7-2	ASSSGQGWSYDEQF
TRBV5-5	ASSGLAGTCEQY
TRBV6-6	AGSFGQGDQAQH
TRBV10-2	ASRGQGMKYGYT
TRBV4-1	ASSKTIALGRVTDTQY
TRBV11-3	ASSLDGSNEQF
TRBV11-2	ASSLGGAGTLYGYT
TRBV11-2	TRSLPLGGANTGELF
TRBV6-6	ASSRGDSYEQY